This T cell receptor beta chain stems from a study of cytomegalovirus exposure and HLA in healthy donors. Broader study findings: Rarity held for most TCR sequences, but there were some public TCRs that occurred in many donors. Several top significant clusters appeared, in a later analysis, to be linked to common viral pathogens.

The PCR was carried out with 60 Vbeta primers and 13 Jbeta primers. Repertoires were generated with immunoSEQ multiplex PCR, while TCRdb's copy carries only in-frame clones and drops some. Here the sample spans about 130,000 clones, approximately 10% being singletons. Germline V gene lookup returns CDR1 KGHSH and CDR2 LQKENI. Deletions cut 3 bases from V and 1 base from J, with 27 bases between. This CDR3 region has 20 residues. As concerns this clone: Its specificity is unknown.

Sequenced sample: PBMCs. The source of this sequence is a woman in her thirties or forties in good health and CMV-seropositive. This sequence joins TRBV18 and TRBJ1-1; weak D call: TRBD1 (5 bases). DNA of the CDR3: TGTGCCAGCTCACCTTTGACGAGCCGCTCGAGTGGGGGGGGGAACACTGAAGCTTTCTTT. It translates to CASSPLTSRSSGGGNTEAFF.